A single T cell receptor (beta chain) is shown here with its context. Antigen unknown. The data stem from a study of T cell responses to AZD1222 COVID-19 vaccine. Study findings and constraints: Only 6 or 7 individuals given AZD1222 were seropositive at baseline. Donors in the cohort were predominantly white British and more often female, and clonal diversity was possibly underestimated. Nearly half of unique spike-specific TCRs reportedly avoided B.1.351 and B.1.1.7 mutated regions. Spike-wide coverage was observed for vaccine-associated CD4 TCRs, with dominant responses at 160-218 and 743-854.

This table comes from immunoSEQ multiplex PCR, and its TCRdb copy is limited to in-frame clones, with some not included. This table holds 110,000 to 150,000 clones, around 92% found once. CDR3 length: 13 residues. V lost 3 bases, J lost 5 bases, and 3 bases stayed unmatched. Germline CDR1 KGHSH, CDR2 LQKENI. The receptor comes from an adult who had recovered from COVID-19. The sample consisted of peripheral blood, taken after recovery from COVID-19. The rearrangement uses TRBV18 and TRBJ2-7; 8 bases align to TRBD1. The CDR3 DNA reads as TGTGCCAGCTCACCGGACAGGGTCAACGAGCAGTACTTC. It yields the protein CASSPDRVNEQYF.